This entry lists 2 T cell receptor beta chains sequenced from one sample in a study of cytomegalovirus exposure and HLA in healthy donors. Here immunoSEQ multiplex PCR was the method, and the copy in TCRdb shows in-frame clones only, minus some. The sample yields some 110,000 clones, about 86% seen once. The sample was PBMCs. Every receptor here comes from a woman aged 18-29 years in good health and CMV-seropositive.

The chain recombines TRBV29-1 with TRBJ2-3; D is possibly TRBD2 (6 bases). Trimming cost V 4 bases and J 1 base, with 15 bases left between them. The CDR3 totals 15 residues. Germline CDR1 and CDR2: SQVTM and ANQGSEA. As DNA, the CDR3 is TGCAGCGTTGTGGGGACTTTTACCCGCACAGATACGCAGTATTTT. Amino acids: CSVVGTFTRTDTQYF.

The genes are TRBV5-7 and TRBJ1-5, with D tentatively TRBD1 (5 bases). TRBV5-7 is an ORF, with its function uncertain. This CDR3 spans 17 amino acids. Trimming shortened V by 3 bases and J by 0 bases, and 16 bases separated the two germline ends. CDR3 amino acids: CASSCFPRVYSNQPQHF. The CDR3 DNA sequence: TGTGCCAGCAGCTGTTTCCCCAGGGTATATAGCAATCAGCCCCAGCATTTT.